The 7 T cell receptor beta chains given below trace back to one sample, sequenced in a study of graft-versus-host responses after intestinal transplantation (dated by TCRdb to the early 2020s). To isolate intraepithelial and lamina propria lymphocytes from graft specimens, dithiothreitol, EDTA incubations and collagenase D digestion were used. Receptor amplification or capture employed the immunoSEQ multiplex PCR assay. This immuneACCESS table, as held by TCRdb, lists in-frame sequences with V and J called but not all clones. Of the missing ones, under half trace to an unresolved V gene in checked studies; the others have no known cause. Present in this sample are approximately 8,800 clones, roughly 70% of which were seen just once. The ten largest clonotypes hold roughly 34% of the sample. Here the sequenced sample was ileum tissue, taken 494 days after intestinal transplant. All receptors derive from a human patient who received an intestinal transplant, so some T cells may come from the graft donor.

The rearrangement uses TRBV7-9 and TRBJ2-7, with D tentatively TRBD2 (6 bases). Trimming took 3 bases from V and 3 from J, leaving 12 bases between them. There are 14 residues in the CDR3. CDR1 SEHNR and CDR2 FQNEAQ come from the germline V gene (reference sequence). The CDR3 is CASSFRGTGYEQYF. The CDR3 coding sequence is TGTGCCAGCAGCTTTCGCGGGACGGGCTACGAGCAGTACTTC.

The V and J genes are TRBV7-9 and TRBJ2-1, with TRBD2 matching 8 bases. J gave up 9 bases and V 2 bases, and 6 bases lay outside the gene matches. Germline-derived CDR1 and CDR2 are SEHNR and FQNEAQ (reference sequence). This CDR3 has 14 residues. DNA of the CDR3: TGTGCCAGCAGCTTACTCGGGAGGGCCAGTGAGCAGTTCTTC. Its translation is CASSLLGRASEQFF.

The sample holds one count of this clone. This CDR3 reads CASREGPYEQYF. The DNA of the CDR3 is TGTGCCAGCAGGGAGGGGCCCTACGAGCAGTACTTC. The chain links TRBV6-1 to TRBJ2-7; D is perhaps TRBD2 (6 bases). V lost 6 bases and J lost 2, with 8 bases in between. The germline V gene encodes CDR1 MNHNS and CDR2 SASEGT. The CDR3 extends over 12 amino acids.

V and J are TRBV30 and TRBJ2-7, with 7 nucleotides matching TRBD2. With V trimmed by 4 bases and J by 3 bases, 12 bases remained unmatched. The CDR3 extends over 15 amino acids. From germline, CDR1 is GTSNPN and CDR2 SVGIG (reference sequence). CDR3 amino acids: CAWTPLGREHYEQYF. CDR3 nucleotides: TGTGCCTGGACCCCACTCGGGCGGGAGCACTACGAGCAGTACTTC.

The chain employs TRBV2 and TRBJ1-1; D is ambiguous. This CDR3 has 14 amino acids. Trimming pared 6 bases from V and 7 bases from J, leaving 18 bases between. Germline V gene lookup returns CDR1 SNHLY and CDR2 FYNNEI. CDR3 loop: CASRPLWTQGEAFF. As DNA, the CDR3 is TGTGCCAGCAGGCCTTTGTGGACTCAAGGTGAAGCTTTCTTT.

This clone has just a few counts. This rearrangement joins TRBV19 to TRBJ1-4; 7 positions match TRBD1. CDR1 is LNHDA and CDR2 is SQIVND in the germline V gene (reference sequence). V lost 8 bases, J lost 5 bases, and 11 bases stayed unmatched. This CDR3 has 15 residues. Here the CDR3 DNA reads TGTGCCAGTGGGAGAGACAGGGTTGGGAATGAAAAACTGTTTTTT. It codes for CASGRDRVGNEKLFF.

The chain joins TRBV19 to TRBJ2-4, with D perhaps TRBD1 (5 bases). Germline V gene sequence: CDR1 LNHDA, CDR2 SQIVND (reference sequence). The CDR3 contains 14 residues. V gave up 5 bases and J gave up 3 bases, with 11 bases separating them. The CDR3 DNA follows: TGTGCCAGTAGTCCCCAGGGTGTCAAAAACATTCAGTACTTC. Protein sequence: CASSPQGVKNIQYF.